This T cell receptor (beta chain) was captured by sequencing in a study of blood T cells in healthy people across ages. Together with a sample-barcoded 5' primer, a J-beta primer mix was included in a second PCR lasting about 7 to 11 cycles. Each CDR3 protein gets one entry after TCRdb re-called the 5' RACE reads with MiXCR. The sample records hundreds of thousands of distinct CDR3 sequences, around 41% being singletons. The germline V gene has CDR1 SEHNR and CDR2 FQNEAQ (reference sequence). V shed 1 base and J 5 bases; nucleotides not matched to a gene: 7. CDR3 length: 16 residues. As regards this clonotype: Being one base from a much bigger clone, this may be a read error.

This clonotype was obtained from a man older than 75 in good health. This chain joins TRBV7-9 and TRBJ1-4, with TRBD1 matching over 7 bases. The sequenced sample consisted of blood. In DNA, the CDR3 is TGTGCCAGCAGCTTAGGATCGGGACAGAAAAATGAAAAACTGTTTTTT. Its translation is CASSLGSGQKNEKLFF. The complete variable domain, with remaining parts taken from reference TRBV7-9 and TRBJ1-4, reads DTGVSQNPRHKITKRGQNVTFRCDPISEHNRLYWYRQTLGQGPEFLTYFQNEAQLEKSRLLSDRFSAERPKGSFSTLEIQRTEQGDSAMYLCASSLGSGQKNEKLFFGSGTQLSVL.